This T cell receptor (beta chain) was recorded in a study of glioma-infiltrating T cells (dated by TCRdb to 2016 to 2017). In terms of the full investigation: Low-grade gliomas were WHO grade II oligodendrogliomas or astrocytomas, and glioblastomas were WHO grade IV tumors sampled at initial rather than recurrent diagnosis. Before surgery, glioma patients were given dexamethasone for six or fewer days. Sequencing coverage of about 4- to 11-fold of some 910,000 peripheral T cells was targeted for blood libraries. The study sequenced TCR alpha- and beta-chain repertoires from glioma tissue, from non-neoplastic brain tissue and from matched peripheral blood mononuclear cells. To measure how far tissue and blood T-cell populations diverged, each tissue-infiltrating repertoire was compared against the peripheral blood repertoire of the same patient. Three low-grade glioma patients, several primary glioblastoma patients and three non-glioma patients contributing non-neoplastic brain tissue were included in the paired cohort.

The iRepertoire nested amplicon-rescue multiplex PCR (arm-PCR) platform was used to amplify TCR alpha and beta CDR3 regions from RNA. One-step reverse transcription and amplification used about 95-400 ng of tissue mRNA or PBMC total RNA as input. Following bead purification, Illumina adapters were added by a secondary multiplex PCR, and libraries between 200 and 400 bp were gel-purified. Demultiplexing relied on internal 6-nucleotide barcodes carried by the libraries. Sequencing of the libraries was done on an Illumina MiSeq using 2x220 or 2x250 nucleotide paired-end reads. The authors' analysis ran thus. Paired reads were merged using FLASH 1.2.11 and were aligned to the GRCh37 human genome using BWA-MEM, after which TRA and TRB reads were extracted. For V and J assignment, an IMGT-derived reference of cassette sequences and CDR3 motifs that included pseudogenes was used. Reads were translated in three frames, and productive CDR3s were defined as those with a C...FGXG motif and no stop codons. Clonotypes were defined as unique combinations of V-J cassette pair and CDR3 amino acid sequence. Reads were filtered by Hamming distance, thresholded by each sample's sequence error rate in mapped regions. TCRdb took the public reads, trimmed them with fastp at Q25, ran MiXCR for clone calling and kept in-frame beta chains. Here each entry gathers all rows of one CDR3 protein and keeps the most common genes and DNA. What appears here as the V and J calls and clone size reflects TCRdb's work, not the paper's. The sample data list roughly 350,000 distinct CDR3 sequences, and approximately 42% of these were observed just once. Of the sample, 12% is held by the ten largest clones.

The study at large found these results: VJ-independent divergence between tissue and blood was below expectation in non-neoplastic patients but above expectation in all gliomas, especially low-grade gliomas. Very few CDR3 sequences were shared between tissue and blood, attributed to high CDR3 diversity and limited sampling. A signature set of shared blood CDR3 motifs marked patients with low tissue-blood divergence and was depleted in highly divergent patients. The group comparisons were based on small numbers of patients: three non-neoplastic, three low-grade glioma and several glioblastoma patients.

This clonotype was seen a handful of times. Its antigen is currently not known. No base quality values were provided; no much bigger clone lies one nucleotide off. Surgical brain or tumor specimens were cryofrozen in liquid nitrogen immediately after resection, and peripheral blood cells were collected concurrently. The sequenced sample consisted of glioma tissue, nonneoplastic brain tissue, or PBMCs (not recorded which). The receptor was isolated from a human donor with low-grade glioma or glioblastoma, undergoing nonglioma brain surgery, or in good health (not recorded which).

This receptor carries the CDR3 CASSQAGGARSNEQFF. In nucleotides, the sequence is TGTGCCAGCAGCCAAGCAGGAGGGGCTAGGAGCAATGAGCAGTTCTTC. The rearrangement joined TRBV4-2 to TRBJ2-1; the D gene is possibly TRBD2, with 6 bases matching. The CDR3 starts with the cysteine, ends with the phenylalanine, and has 16 residues. The kept DNA is CDR3 alone, 48 bases in frame from the first base. CDR1 and CDR2 (LGHNA, YNFKEQ) derive from the germline V gene. V is shortened by 1 base, J by 6 bases, and the region joining them spans 16 bases.